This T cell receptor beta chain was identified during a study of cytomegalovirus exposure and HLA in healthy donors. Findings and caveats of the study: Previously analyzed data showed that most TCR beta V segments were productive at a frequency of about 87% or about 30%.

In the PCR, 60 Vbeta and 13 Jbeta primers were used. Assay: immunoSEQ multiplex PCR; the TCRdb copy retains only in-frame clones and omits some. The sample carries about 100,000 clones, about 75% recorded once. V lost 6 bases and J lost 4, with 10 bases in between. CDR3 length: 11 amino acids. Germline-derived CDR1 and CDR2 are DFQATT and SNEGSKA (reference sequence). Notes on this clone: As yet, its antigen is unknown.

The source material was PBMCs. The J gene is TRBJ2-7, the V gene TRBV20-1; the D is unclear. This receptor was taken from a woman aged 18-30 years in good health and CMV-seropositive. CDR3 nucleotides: TGCAGTGCCCCATTACAATACGAGCAGTACTTC. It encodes CSAPLQYEQYF.